Sequencing of this T cell receptor (beta chain) was carried out in a study of T cells after yellow fever vaccination. Background on the study: Researchers used SMART-Seq v4 Ultra Low Input to prepare fractions that had low cell numbers.

This clonotype has at least ten counts. Its cognate antigen is unknown. Study results and caveats: Once the booster was given, most primary-vaccination clones reappeared, at approximately 97% for CD4 and 85% to 90% for CD8.

Germline loops: CDR1 MNHEY, CDR2 SVGAGI. There are 14 residues in the CDR3. V lost 6 bases and J lost 5, with 11 bases in between. They built TCR cDNA with 5'RACE template switching, a step that put in a universal primer site and UMIs. MiXCR was run by TCRdb on the 5' RACE reads, yielding one entry per CDR3 protein. Here the sample spans 300,000 to 350,000 distinct CDR3 sequences, about 4.5% being singletons. This specimen was PBMCs, taken 15 days after the yellow fever booster vaccination. The source of this sequence is a man aged 18 to 29 who received the YFV17D yellow fever vaccine. The chain joins TRBV6-5 to TRBJ1-6; no firm D call. The CDR3 loop is CASSPSWNNSPLHF. The CDR3 nucleotides are TGTGCCAGCAGCCCCTCCTGGAATAATTCACCCCTCCACTTT.